One and the same sample provided the 19 T cell receptor beta chains below, sequenced in a study of cytomegalovirus exposure and HLA in healthy donors. PCR employed 60 Vbeta and 13 Jbeta primers. Some clones are missing from TCRdb's copy, which holds only in-frame ones; the method was immunoSEQ multiplex PCR. This sample has under 100,000 clones, with around 77% found just once. Sequencing was carried out using PBMCs. These receptors originate from a man in his fifties in good health and CMV-seronegative.

This rearrangement joins TRBV4-3 to TRBJ2-2; D unresolved. Trimming left V 0 bases short and J 3 bases short, with 8 bases between. Germline-derived CDR1 and CDR2 are LGHNA and YSLEER. The CDR3 contains 15 residues. The CDR3 region has the DNA TGCGCCAGCAGCCAAGAGCACAGCCACACCGGGGAGCTGTTTTTT. It yields the protein CASSQEHSHTGELFF.

The gene calls are TRBV27 and TRBJ1-5; D is uncertain. The CDR3 is 15 residues long. Trimming left V 7 bases short and J 0 bases short, with 13 bases between. Germline V gene lookup returns CDR1 MNHEY and CDR2 SMNVEV (reference sequence). CDR3 in amino acids: CASTPDMNSNQPQHF. CDR3 nucleotide sequence: TGTGCCAGCACCCCAGACATGAATAGCAATCAGCCCCAGCATTTT.

The DNA of the CDR3 is TGTGCCAGCAGAGCTAGCGGGGGGGCTACCGGGGAGCTGTTTTTT. It is translated as CASRASGGATGELFF. The chain combines TRBV2 with TRBJ2-2, with 12 bases lining up with TRBD2. The germline V gene encodes CDR1 SNHLY and CDR2 FYNNEI. J gave up 5 bases and V 6 bases, and 4 bases lay outside the gene matches. There are 15 residues in the CDR3. The whole variable domain, filled in from reference TRBV2 and TRBJ2-2, reads EPEVTQTPSHQVTQMGQEVILRCVPISNHLYFYWYRQILGQKVEFLVSFYNNEISEKSEIFDDQFSVERPDGSNFTLKIRSTKLEDSAMYFCASRASGGATGELFFGEGSRLTVL.

This clone was seen a few times. V is TRBV4-1 and J is TRBJ1-6; 8 bases line up with TRBD1. Germline V gene sequence: CDR1 MGHRA, CDR2 YSYEKL. The J segment lost 5 bases and the V segment lost 4 bases, leaving 7 bases of the junction unmatched. CDR3 length: 16 residues. CDR3 nucleotide sequence: TGCGCCAGCAGCCCTTTAGACAGGGGAGATAATTCACCCCTCCACTTT. Amino acids: CASSPLDRGDNSPLHF.

This clone was counted only a few times. The chain has TRBV2 and TRBJ1-3, with D possibly being TRBD1 (5 bases). The CDR3 consists of 12 residues. Germline V gene sequence: CDR1 SNHLY, CDR2 FYNNEI. Trimming shortened V by 7 bases and J by 7 bases, and 11 bases separated the two germline ends. As DNA, the CDR3 is TGTGCCAGCACCGTCGGGGGGAACACCATATATTTT. Protein sequence: CASTVGGNTIYF.

J is TRBJ2-1 and V is TRBV13, with D possibly matching TRBD2 (6 bases). Germline CDR1 reads PRHDT; CDR2 reads FYEKMQ (reference sequence). This CDR3 spans 15 amino acids. Trimming removed 4 bases at V and 5 bases at J, with 15 bases between. CDR3 amino acids: CASSSLGGGNNEQFF. CDR3 nucleotides: TGTGCCAGCAGCTCCCTGGGGGGTGGCAACAATGAGCAGTTCTTC.

This clone appeared a few times. The rearrangement links TRBV5-1 to TRBJ2-3; TRBD2 aligns across 14 bases. V lost 3 bases and J lost 0; bases outside the gene matches: 6. This CDR3 region has 18 residues. The germline V gene encodes CDR1 SGHRS and CDR2 YFSETQ. The CDR3: CASSSGLAGGISTDTQYF. CDR3 DNA: TGCGCCAGCAGCTCAGGACTAGCGGGGGGCATTAGCACAGATACGCAGTATTTT. The full variable domain, in which reference TRBV5-1 and TRBJ2-3 provide the parts outside the CDR3, is KAGVTQTPRYLIKTRGQQVTLSCSPISGHRSVSWYQQTPGQGLQFLFEYFSETQRNKGNFPGRFSGRQFSNSRSEMNVSTLELGDSALYLCASSSGLAGGISTDTQYFGPGTRLTVL.

This chain connects TRBV2 to TRBJ1-6; D remains unclear. V was cut by 6 bases and J by 9 bases, with 6 bases left in between. Germline V gene lookup returns CDR1 SNHLY and CDR2 FYNNEI. The CDR3 has 11 residues. CDR3 coding DNA: TGTGCCAGCAGCCCTACTTCACCCCTCCACTTT. Protein product: CASSPTSPLHF.

V gene TRBV11-2 combines with J gene TRBJ1-2; D remains unclear. This CDR3 comprises 15 residues. V gave up 2 bases and J gave up 4 bases, with 14 bases separating them. Germline CDR1 reads SGHAT; CDR2 reads FQNNGV. The CDR3 DNA sequence: TGTGCCAGCAGCTTAAAGAGGAATCCCTCCTATGGCTACACCTTC. Residues: CASSLKRNPSYGYTF.

The rearrangement links TRBV9 to TRBJ1-1; 10 bases line up with TRBD1. The CDR3 runs to 18 residues. The J segment lost 1 base and the V segment lost 2 bases, leaving 11 bases of the junction unmatched. The V gene's germline CDR1 is SGDLS and CDR2 YYNGEE. CDR3 amino acids: CASSVSGQGYGENTEAFF. As DNA, the CDR3 is TGTGCCAGCAGCGTTTCGGGACAGGGGTATGGCGAGAACACTGAAGCTTTCTTT.

The genes are TRBV9 and TRBJ2-7, with TRBD2 matching over 11 bases. From germline, CDR1 is SGDLS and CDR2 YYNGEE. This CDR3 spans 18 amino acids. Trimming removed 0 bases from V and 5 bases from J; junction bases left unmatched: 13. The CDR3 sequence: CASSVGASGGSLSNEQYF. The CDR3, as DNA: TGTGCCAGCAGCGTAGGCGCTAGCGGGGGGTCTCTGTCTAACGAGCAGTACTTC.

The gene calls are TRBV10-3 and TRBJ2-5; TRBD2 aligns across 8 bases. Germline loops: CDR1 ENHRY, CDR2 SYGVKD. The length of the CDR3 is 14 residues. Trimming cost V 7 bases and J 5 bases; bases outside gene matches: 9. The CDR3 nucleotides are TGTGCCATCAACCGAGCGGGGGTCGAGGAGACCCAGTACTTC. As protein: CAINRAGVEETQYF.

This clone was picked up one time. Other nucleotide sequences in the sample specify the same CDR3. This chain uses TRBV30 with TRBJ1-2; D gene ambiguous. Germline CDR1 GTSNPN, CDR2 SVGIG (reference sequence). The germline V and J ends were trimmed by 0 bases and 8 bases, with 10 bases remaining between them. This CDR3 spans 12 amino acids. The CDR3 nucleotides are TGTGCCTGGAGTGTACAGCATTCCGGCTACACCTTC. It yields the protein CAWSVQHSGYTF.

The rearrangement uses TRBV30 and TRBJ2-7; possible D gene TRBD1, 6 bases. Germline V CDR1 and CDR2: GTSNPN, SVGIG (reference sequence). CDR3 length: 15 amino acids. Trimming stripped 4 bases from V and 2 bases from J, with 18 bases between. CDR3: CAWKALRGQPYEQYF. CDR3 sequence (DNA): TGTGCCTGGAAGGCCCTCAGGGGCCAACCCTACGAGCAGTACTTC.

V is TRBV6-4 and J is TRBJ1-6; TRBD1 aligns across 7 bases. The CDR3 consists of 17 residues. From germline, CDR1 is MRHNA and CDR2 SNTAGT. V trimming: 6 bases; J trimming: 5 bases; junction bases outside the gene matches: 13. The CDR3 region is CASRKENEGANNSPLHF. The CDR3 DNA reads TGTGCCAGCAGGAAGGAAAACGAGGGGGCTAATAATTCACCCCTCCACTTT.

J is TRBJ1-2 and V is TRBV27, with D possibly matching TRBD1 (6 bases). Germline values: CDR1 MNHEY, CDR2 SMNVEV (reference sequence). This CDR3 region has 16 residues. The ends were cut back, 0 bases at V and 4 bases at J, with 15 bases in the middle. CDR3 DNA: TGTGCCAGCAGTTTATCGATGGGAGGGGGGGCCTATGGCTACACCTTC. It is translated as CASSLSMGGGAYGYTF.

Worth noting for this clone: Germline is not matched at one junction end, which may reflect a read error. J is TRBJ2-3 and V is TRBV7-7, with a tentative D call TRBD1 (5 bases). CDR3 length equals 14 residues. CDR1 SSHAT and CDR2 FNYEAQ come from the germline V gene (reference sequence). The CDR3 reads CASSLGRVGDTQYF. DNA of the CDR3: TGTGCTAGCAGCTTAGGCAGGGTTGGAGATACGCAGTATTTT.

The genes are TRBV4-1 and TRBJ2-5; the match to TRBD1 covers 12 bases. Germline CDR1 is MGHRA and CDR2 is YSYEKL. This CDR3 contains 18 residues. Losses at the gene ends were 3 bases for V and 2 bases for J; bases not matched to a gene: 10. The CDR3 here is CASSQYRDRGLLQETQYF. The CDR3, as DNA: TGCGCCAGCAGCCAGTACCGGGACAGGGGGCTCCTACAAGAGACCCAGTACTTC.

The chain carries TRBV6-5 and TRBJ2-7; 9 bases match TRBD1. Germline lookup yields CDR1 MNHEY and CDR2 SVGAGI. V gave up 10 bases and J gave up 4 bases; unmatched junction bases: 8. The CDR3 is 13 amino acids. CDR3 sequence (DNA): TGTGCCACCGGTAGGGACAGGGTATACGAGCAGTACTTC. Translating it yields CATGRDRVYEQYF.